This T cell receptor (beta chain) came from a study of T cell responses to AZD1222 COVID-19 vaccine. Here immunoSEQ multiplex PCR was the method, and the copy in TCRdb shows in-frame clones only, minus some. Among more than 60,000 clones listed, about nine tenths were seen once. Study results and caveats: White British ancestry dominated among donors, who included more females, and clonal diversity was possibly underestimated.

Of note for this clone: The target antigen is unknown.

V shed 5 bases and J shed 7 bases, with 11 bases lying between them. Germline V gives CDR1 MGHDK, CDR2 SYGVNS. CDR3 length: 13 amino acids. The chain joins TRBV25-1 to TRBJ1-4; D is uncertain. This sequence originates from an adult in good health. The sequencing here drew on peripheral blood, taken on day 0 of AZD1222 vaccination. The CDR3 DNA reads TGTGCCAGCAGTCTTACTCATGGTGAAAAACTGTTTTTT. Translating gives CASSLTHGEKLFF.